The 28 T cell receptor beta chains below come from one sample, sequenced in a study of regulatory T cells. Findings and limits, study-wide: In CD3G-deficient patients, conventional CD4+ T cells were enriched for hydrophobic CDR3 residues at positions 6 and 7.

These receptors have no identified antigens. Primers: 52 TRBV forward and 13 TRBJ reverse. The protocol was immunoSEQ multiplex PCR, while the TCRdb copy is restricted to in-frame clones and leaves out a portion. The sample holds about 23,000 clones, around nine tenths seen once. The sequencing sample was made of conventional CD4+ T cells sorted from blood. The source of these receptors is a child aged 5-17 years with CD3G deficiency.

The chain employs TRBV6-1 and TRBJ2-7; D possibly uses TRBD1 or TRBD2 (5 bases each). V lost 9 bases and J 7 bases, leaving 16 bases between the germline ends. The CDR3 spans 12 residues. CDR1 is MNHNS, CDR2 SASEGT, per germline. CDR3 residues: CASRGVVSEQYF. The DNA of the CDR3 is TGTGCCAGTCGGGGCGTCGTGAGTGAGCAGTACTTC.

The chain carries TRBV7-9 and TRBJ2-1, with no clear D. Per the germline V gene, CDR1 is SEHNR and CDR2 is FQNEAQ (reference sequence). The ends were cut back, 5 bases at V and 10 bases at J, with 9 bases in the middle. CDR3 size: 11 residues. CDR3 nucleotides: TGTGCCAGCAGCCTAACCAGGGAGCAGTTCTTC. Translating it yields CASSLTREQFF.

V usage is TRBV11-2 and J usage is TRBJ2-5; D gene ambiguous. The V gene lost 6 bases and the J gene lost 5 bases, with 13 bases spanning the gap. The CDR3 is 13 residues long. CDR1 SGHAT and CDR2 FQNNGV come from the germline V gene. For the CDR3, the DNA is TGTGCCAGCAGGATTGAGAACGGGGAGACCCAGTACTTC. Its protein is CASRIENGETQYF.

This clone was seen only once. The rearrangement uses TRBV5-1 and TRBJ2-3; D may be TRBD1 or TRBD2 (6 bases each). Germline CDR1 is SGHRS and CDR2 is YFSETQ. The V gene lost 5 bases and the J gene lost 3 bases, with 16 bases spanning the gap. This CDR3 has 15 residues. CDR3 protein: CASRQGPAGTDTQYF. The CDR3 region has the DNA TGCGCCAGCAGGCAGGGGCCCGCGGGAACAGATACGCAGTATTTT.

This chain connects TRBV6-5 to TRBJ2-6, with D uncertain. The CDR3 covers 13 residues. Germline V gives CDR1 MNHEY, CDR2 SVGAGI. V gave up 6 bases and J gave up 3 bases, with 6 bases separating them. Here the CDR3 DNA reads TGTGCCAGCAGACAATATGGGGCCAACGTCCTGACTTTC. Its protein product is CASRQYGANVLTF.

Turning to this clone: Other nucleotide sequences from this sample produce the same CDR3. The chain links TRBV28 to TRBJ2-7; 7 nucleotides align to TRBD2. This CDR3 has 15 residues. The germline gives CDR1 MDHEN, CDR2 SYDVKM. V was clipped by 6 bases and J by 4 bases; unmatched bases: 12. The CDR3 bases are TGTGCCAGCAGCCCTCTAGCGGCCACTTCATACGAGCAGTACTTC. It is translated as CASSPLAATSYEQYF.

The chain couples TRBV28 to TRBJ2-7; 8 bases are a match to TRBD1. The CDR3 sequence is 14 residues long. V was pared by 3 bases and J by 4 bases, with 5 bases of the junction left unmatched. From germline, CDR1 is MDHEN and CDR2 SYDVKM. CDR3 bases: TGTGCCAGCAGTTTTTCGGACAGGGCATACGAGCAGTACTTC. This codes for CASSFSDRAYEQYF.

V usage is TRBV7-8 and J usage is TRBJ2-7; no clear D. The germline V gene has CDR1 SGHVS and CDR2 FQNEAQ. Trimming took off 3 bases at V and 6 bases at J, with 12 bases between the two ends. The CDR3 has 13 amino acids. The CDR3 loop reads CASSLGFGSEQYF. The CDR3 DNA reads as TGTGCCAGCAGCTTGGGGTTCGGCTCCGAGCAGTACTTC.

This sequence joins TRBV5-1 and TRBJ2-3; the D is unclear. Trimming left V 3 bases short and J 2 bases short, with 13 bases between. The germline V gene encodes CDR1 SGHRS and CDR2 YFSETQ. CDR3 length: 15 amino acids. In DNA, the CDR3 is TGCGCCAGCAGCTCTTCGGCTAGTTTCACAGATACGCAGTATTTT. Protein product: CASSSSASFTDTQYF.

This chain links TRBV30 with TRBJ2-1; D gene uncertain. This CDR3 contains 13 residues. With 4 bases removed from V and 5 bases from J, the gap between germline ends came to 12 bases. Germline V gene sequence: CDR1 GTSNPN, CDR2 SVGIG (reference sequence). The CDR3 protein is CAWNFDTDNEQFF. DNA of the CDR3: TGTGCCTGGAATTTCGACACAGACAATGAGCAGTTCTTC. Filled out from reference TRBV30 and TRBJ2-1, the complete variable domain reads SQTIHQWPATLVQPVGSPLSLECTVEGTSNPNLYWYRQAAGRGLQLLFYSVGIGQISSEVPQNLSASRPQDRQFILSSKKLLLSDSGFYLCAWNFDTDNEQFFGPGTRLTVL.

The rearrangement uses TRBV28 and TRBJ2-3; the match to TRBD1 covers 11 bases. Germline V gene data show CDR1 as MDHEN and CDR2 as SYDVKM. This CDR3 comprises 13 residues. V lost 7 bases and J lost 8; bases outside the gene matches: 5. As DNA, the CDR3 is TGTGCCAGCACCGGGACAGGGGGGGTTACGCAGTATTTT. Translation: CASTGTGGVTQYF.

V and J are TRBV19 and TRBJ2-2, with D maybe TRBD1 (6 bases). The CDR3 is 14 amino acids. Deletions cut 6 bases from V and 3 bases from J, with 11 bases between. Germline V gene data show CDR1 as LNHDA and CDR2 as SQIVND (reference sequence). The CDR3 nucleotides are TGTGCCAGTAGCCTGGACAGCGACACCGGGGAGCTGTTTTTT. It yields the protein CASSLDSDTGELFF. The variable domain in full, completed from reference TRBV19 and TRBJ2-2, reads DGGITQSPKYLFRKEGQNVTLSCEQNLNHDAMYWYRQDPGQGLRLIYYSQIVNDFQKGDIAEGYSVSREKKESFPLTVTSAQKNPTAFYLCASSLDSDTGELFFGEGSRLTVL.

This sequence joins TRBV7-9 and TRBJ2-3; D is possibly TRBD1 (5 bases). The CDR3 extends over 15 amino acids. V dropped 2 bases and J dropped 4 bases, with 13 bases sitting between them. Germline lookup yields CDR1 SEHNR and CDR2 FQNEAQ (reference sequence). The CDR3 DNA follows: TGTGCCAGCAGCTTACGGCAGGGTATCGCAGATACGCAGTATTTT. Its protein is CASSLRQGIADTQYF.

The chain has TRBV7-8 and TRBJ2-5, with D tentatively TRBD1 (5 bases). The CDR3 covers 13 residues. V was pared by 3 bases and J by 2 bases, with 7 bases between. In germline, CDR1 is SGHVS, CDR2 FQNEAQ. This chain's CDR3 is CASSFDRQETQYF. Written as DNA, the CDR3 is TGTGCCAGCAGCTTCGACAGACAAGAGACCCAGTACTTC.

The chain couples TRBV10-3 to TRBJ1-2; D unclear. The V and J ends lost 4 bases and 2 bases respectively, with 8 bases between them. The CDR3 is 13 amino acids. The germline CDR1 and CDR2 sequences are ENHRY and SYGVKD. CDR3 protein: CAISGQVNYGYTF. The DNA for the CDR3 is TGTGCCATCAGTGGGCAGGTGAACTATGGCTACACCTTC.

This chain connects TRBV28 to TRBJ1-2, with D maybe TRBD1 (5 bases). This CDR3 region has 16 residues. CDR1 and CDR2 (germline): MDHEN, SYDVKM. V lost 2 bases and J 0 bases, leaving 13 bases between the germline ends. CDR3 residues: CASSLGTGLANYGYTF. In nucleotides, the CDR3 is TGTGCCAGCAGTTTAGGAACAGGACTAGCTAACTATGGCTACACCTTC.

This chain joins TRBV7-8 and TRBJ2-7; 8 bases are a match to TRBD2. Trimming took 1 base from V and 1 from J; bases not matched to a gene: 3. Germline-derived CDR1 and CDR2 are SGHVS and FQNEAQ. The CDR3 sequence is 15 residues long. This chain's CDR3 is CASSLESGSSYEQYF. The CDR3, as DNA: TGTGCCAGCAGCTTAGAAAGCGGGAGTTCCTACGAGCAGTACTTC.

CDR3 in amino acids: CASSLGRSSNQPQHF. Written as DNA, the CDR3 is TGTGCCAGCAGTTTGGGCAGGTCGAGCAATCAGCCCCAGCATTTT. This sequence joins TRBV28 and TRBJ1-5; unclear D gene. V lost 3 bases and J lost 1, with 10 bases in between. Germline assignment: CDR1 MDHEN and CDR2 SYDVKM. The CDR3 covers 15 residues.

This clone was seen only a few times. The chain combines TRBV7-8 with TRBJ2-3; D call uncertain. The CDR3 spans 13 residues. The germline CDR1 and CDR2 sequences are SGHVS and FQNEAQ. Deletions cut 1 base from V and 4 bases from J, with 6 bases between. The CDR3 sequence: CASSLGAPDTQYF. The CDR3 coding sequence is TGTGCCAGCAGCTTAGGAGCTCCAGATACGCAGTATTTT.

This chain uses TRBV6-1 with TRBJ1-2; D perhaps matches TRBD1 (5 bases). The V gene's germline CDR1 is MNHNS and CDR2 SASEGT. The CDR3 has 12 amino acids. V gave up 4 bases and J gave up 5 bases, with 8 bases separating them. This CDR3 reads CASSAGRYGYTF. CDR3 bases: TGTGCCAGCAGTGCGGGACGTTATGGCTACACCTTC.

The rearrangement joins TRBV19 to TRBJ1-2; no firm D call. From germline, CDR1 is LNHDA and CDR2 SQIVND (reference sequence). V was clipped by 3 bases and J by 3 bases, with 8 bases between them. This CDR3 region has 13 residues. CDR3 residues: CASSIEAYYGYTF. For the CDR3, the DNA is TGTGCCAGTAGTATTGAGGCTTACTATGGCTACACCTTC.

The rearrangement joins TRBV7-9 to TRBJ1-4; 8 positions match TRBD1. V lost 5 bases, J lost 7 bases, and 9 bases stayed unmatched. The V gene's germline CDR1 is SEHNR and CDR2 FQNEAQ (reference sequence). This CDR3 is 15 amino acids long. The CDR3 region has the DNA TGTGCCAGCAGCCCTGGACAGGGCCGGAGTGAAAAACTGTTTTTT. Its protein is CASSPGQGRSEKLFF.

The chain uses TRBV6-5 and TRBJ1-1; D not resolved. This CDR3 is 13 amino acids long. From germline, CDR1 is MNHEY and CDR2 SVGAGI. The V end was cut by 0 bases, the J end by 5 bases, with 7 bases between. CDR3: CASSYSVRTEAFF. CDR3 coding DNA: TGTGCCAGCAGTTACTCGGTTAGGACTGAAGCTTTCTTT.

The chain combines TRBV19 with TRBJ2-2; 8 nucleotides line up with TRBD2. The length of the CDR3 is 14 residues. Trimming removed 4 bases from V and 6 bases from J; junction bases left unmatched: 4. The germline V gene encodes CDR1 LNHDA and CDR2 SQIVND (reference sequence). CDR3 DNA: TGTGCCAGTAGTACGGGAGGGTTATCCGGGGAGCTGTTTTTT. Translated: CASSTGGLSGELFF.

The rearrangement uses TRBV18 and TRBJ2-5; 11 nucleotides line up with TRBD2. From germline, CDR1 is KGHSH and CDR2 LQKENI. Unmatched junction bases numbered 11, after V lost 3 bases and J lost 5 bases. The CDR3 sequence is 17 residues long. CDR3 loop: CASSPITSGRGRETQYF. CDR3 DNA: TGTGCCAGCTCACCCATTACTAGCGGGAGAGGCAGGGAGACCCAGTACTTC.

The gene calls are TRBV18 and TRBJ2-1; either TRBD1 or TRBD2 may fit D (5 bases each). The CDR3 has 14 amino acids. Germline-derived CDR1 and CDR2 are KGHSH and LQKENI. V lost 0 bases and J lost 6, with 9 bases in between. The CDR3 loop is CASSPPGPVNEQFF. CDR3 DNA: TGTGCCAGCTCACCACCGGGACCCGTCAATGAGCAGTTCTTC.

This chain links TRBV7-9 with TRBJ2-1, with D maybe TRBD1 (6 bases). Germline-derived CDR1 and CDR2 are SEHNR and FQNEAQ (reference sequence). V was cut by 6 bases and J by 8 bases, with 14 bases left in between. The CDR3 is 13 residues long. CDR3 loop: CASSLQGIDEQFF. As DNA, the CDR3 is TGTGCCAGCAGTTTACAGGGTATCGATGAGCAGTTCTTC. Supplemented by reference TRBV7-9 and TRBJ2-1, the full variable domain reads DTGVSQNPRHKITKRGQNVTFRCDPISEHNRLYWYRQTLGQGPEFLTYFQNEAQLEKSRLLSDRFSAERPKGSFSTLEIQRTEQGDSAMYLCASSLQGIDEQFFGPGTRLTVL.

The V and J genes are TRBV5-1 and TRBJ2-3; 9 positions agree with TRBD2. Trimming removed 2 bases from V and 2 bases from J; junction bases left unmatched: 9. The length of the CDR3 is 17 residues. Germline V gene sequence: CDR1 SGHRS, CDR2 YFSETQ. The CDR3 loop is CASSLGGTSRITDTQYF. The CDR3 DNA sequence: TGCGCCAGCAGCTTAGGGGGGACTAGCCGGATCACAGATACGCAGTATTTT.